The 24 T cell receptor beta chains below were found in one sample sequenced in a study of shared clonotypes between healthy human individuals. Assay: immunoSEQ multiplex PCR; the TCRdb copy retains only in-frame clones and omits some. The table includes about 1.5 million clones, approximately 97% detected once. The sequencing sample was made of naive CD4+ T cells sorted from blood. Subset defined: CD45RA+ positively selected. The source of these receptors is a man aged 30 to 39 in good health.

J is TRBJ1-1 and V is TRBV14; 8 bases map to TRBD1. The CDR3 extends over 15 amino acids. Per the germline V gene, CDR1 is SGHDN and CDR2 is FVKESK. After removal of 4 bases from V and 5 bases from J, the junction contained 9 bases not matched to a gene. CDR3 DNA sequence: TGTGCCAGCAGCCCATCGACAGGGGAGGGGACTGAAGCTTTCTTT. This codes for CASSPSTGEGTEAFF.

In the case of this clone: Other DNA sequences in this sample translate to the same CDR3. V and J are TRBV5-1 and TRBJ2-7; unclear D gene. Trimming removed 3 bases at V and 3 bases at J, with 7 bases between. CDR3 length equals 12 residues. The germline V gene has CDR1 SGHRS and CDR2 YFSETQ. The CDR3 sequence: CASSSSYYEQYF. The CDR3 DNA follows: TGCGCCAGCAGCTCGAGTTACTACGAGCAGTACTTC.

The rearrangement uses TRBV15 and TRBJ2-3; D gene ambiguous. The germline V gene has CDR1 LNHNV and CDR2 YYDKDF (reference sequence). This CDR3 has 20 residues. V was clipped by 5 bases and J by 2 bases, with 29 bases between them. CDR3 nucleotide sequence: TGTGCCACCAGCGGGCACCCGCCGGGTCGCCGGTCGTCGGCCACAGATACGCAGTATTTT. This gives the protein CATSGHPPGRRSSATDTQYF.

The chain is built from TRBV11-3 and TRBJ2-7; no firm D call. V was pared by 1 base and J by 3 bases, with 16 bases between. Germline assignment: CDR1 SGHNT and CDR2 YENEEA. The length of the CDR3 is 16 residues. CDR3 amino acids: CASSLGFGPSDYEQYF. As DNA, the CDR3 is TGTGCCAGCAGCTTAGGATTTGGTCCCTCGGACTACGAGCAGTACTTC.

The chain joins TRBV19 to TRBJ2-7; 8 bases match TRBD1. Germline trimming cut 3 bases from V and 6 bases from J; bases unmatched to any gene: 10. CDR3 size: 15 residues. Germline assignment: CDR1 LNHDA and CDR2 SQIVND (reference sequence). The CDR3 DNA reads TGTGCCAGTAGTATTAACAGGGGGTGGGGCGTCGAGCAGTACTTC. Amino acids: CASSINRGWGVEQYF.

Of note for this clone: This same CDR3 is encoded by further DNA sequences in the sample. The J gene is TRBJ1-3, the V gene TRBV9; D perhaps matches TRBD1 (5 bases). V was shortened by 1 base and J by 0 bases, with 5 bases between the two germline ends. The CDR3 consists of 14 residues. The germline CDR1 and CDR2 sequences are SGDLS and YYNGEE. The CDR3 sequence: CASSVQGSGNTIYF. The CDR3 DNA sequence: TGTGCCAGCAGCGTACAGGGCTCTGGAAACACCATATATTTT.

The gene calls are TRBV7-9 and TRBJ2-1; perhaps D is TRBD1 or TRBD2 (5 bases each). This CDR3 region has 12 residues. V lost 11 bases and J 1 base, leaving 9 bases between the germline ends. The germline CDR1 and CDR2 sequences are SEHNR and FQNEAQ (reference sequence). CDR3 in amino acids: CAVEGSYNEQFF. The CDR3 coding sequence is TGTGCCGTCGAGGGGTCCTACAATGAGCAGTTCTTC.

The chain couples TRBV28 to TRBJ1-5; unclear D gene. The CDR3 is 17 residues long. V was shortened by 2 bases and J by 6 bases, with 20 bases between the two germline ends. Germline lookup yields CDR1 MDHEN and CDR2 SYDVKM. Written as DNA, the CDR3 is TGTGCCAGCAGTTTACTTGGTTTTACCGTGCGCGGTCAGCCCCAGCATTTT. Translated: CASSLLGFTVRGQPQHF.

The rearrangement joins TRBV10-3 to TRBJ2-1, with 7 bases that match TRBD1. Germline V CDR1 and CDR2: ENHRY, SYGVKD. V trimming: 10 bases; J trimming: 8 bases; junction bases outside the gene matches: 8. CDR3 length: 12 residues. The CDR3 DNA reads as TGTGCCAGCAGAGGGGGCGACCATGAGCAGTTCTTC. Translating it yields CASRGGDHEQFF.

This clone was seen only once. The chain combines TRBV29-1 with TRBJ1-3; D not resolved. V was shortened by 4 bases and J by 0 bases, with 10 bases between the two germline ends. This CDR3 has 14 residues. Germline V gene data show CDR1 as SQVTM and CDR2 as ANQGSEA. The CDR3 DNA is TGCAGCGTTGGGTTCGAGCGCTCTGGAAACACCATATATTTT. Translation gives CSVGFERSGNTIYF.

The chain recombines TRBV5-1 with TRBJ2-3, with no clear D. V was pared by 0 bases and J by 2 bases, with 7 bases between. This CDR3 is 14 amino acids long. Germline V gene data show CDR1 as SGHRS and CDR2 as YFSETQ. DNA of the CDR3: TGCGCCAGCAGCTTGGGCAGTATCACAGATACGCAGTATTTT. Translation: CASSLGSITDTQYF.

The V call is TRBV7-8, the J call TRBJ2-7; 12 bases match TRBD2. CDR3 length: 16 amino acids. Trimming at V came to 7 bases and at J to 3 bases, leaving 10 bases not matched to a gene. Looked up from germline, CDR1 is SGHVS and CDR2 is FQNEAQ. The CDR3 DNA sequence: TGTGCCAGCACTCCCCACGGACTAGCGGGAAACTACGAGCAGTACTTC. This translates into CASTPHGLAGNYEQYF.

About this clone: Other DNA sequences within the sample encode an identical CDR3. J is TRBJ1-1 and V is TRBV7-2; D is ambiguous. V was shortened by 5 bases and J by 1 base, with 8 bases between the two germline ends. The length of the CDR3 is 13 residues. CDR1 and CDR2 (germline): SGHTA, FQGNSA. The CDR3 DNA reads TGTGCCAGCAGCCTACGACAGAACACTGAAGCTTTCTTT. This gives the protein CASSLRQNTEAFF.

About this clone: Other DNA sequences in the same sample also yield this CDR3. The rearrangement uses TRBV5-1 and TRBJ1-3, with D unclear. CDR3 length: 14 amino acids. Germline V gene sequence: CDR1 SGHRS, CDR2 YFSETQ. V lost 1 base to trimming and J lost 0 bases, with 5 bases between them. The CDR3 spells CASSLTSSGNTIYF. CDR3 nucleotide sequence: TGCGCCAGCAGCTTGACAAGCTCTGGAAACACCATATATTTT.

This chain links TRBV27 with TRBJ2-5; 9 bases align to TRBD2. With V trimmed by 0 bases and J by 1 base, 12 bases remained unmatched. Germline lookup yields CDR1 MNHEY and CDR2 SMNVEV (reference sequence). The CDR3 sequence is 19 residues long. The CDR3 spells CASSLSKTGGRALQETQYF. CDR3 nucleotide sequence: TGTGCCAGCAGTTTATCGAAAACCGGCGGGAGGGCCCTCCAAGAGACCCAGTACTTC.

Turning to this clone: This sample also contains other DNA sequences that code for the same CDR3. The chain joins TRBV18 to TRBJ1-5; perhaps TRBD1 as D (5 bases). CDR1 is KGHSH and CDR2 is LQKENI in the germline V gene. V dropped 2 bases and J dropped 4 bases, with 9 bases sitting between them. The CDR3 covers 14 residues. The CDR3 region is CASSPLQGNQPQHF. CDR3 sequence (DNA): TGTGCCAGCTCACCATTGCAGGGTAATCAGCCCCAGCATTTT.

The chain's CDR3 is CASSLGGQGNTGELFF. In nucleotides, the CDR3 is TGTGCCAGCAGCTTAGGCGGACAGGGGAACACCGGGGAGCTGTTTTTT. The chain is built from TRBV7-2 and TRBJ2-2; 8 bases are shared with TRBD1. Germline lookup yields CDR1 SGHTA and CDR2 FQGNSA. The CDR3 extends over 16 amino acids. V shed 1 base and J 1 base; nucleotides not matched to a gene: 2.

The CDR3 nucleotides are TGTGCCAGCAGTTTCTCCCAGAGTTTCCTTTATGGCTACACCTTC. This translates into CASSFSQSFLYGYTF. The V call is TRBV28, the J call TRBJ1-2; D gene ambiguous. Germline V gene lookup returns CDR1 MDHEN and CDR2 SYDVKM. V shed 3 bases and J shed 5 bases, with 16 bases lying between them. This CDR3 region has 15 residues.

The chain employs TRBV5-4 and TRBJ2-2, with 12 bases aligning to TRBD2. The germline V gene encodes CDR1 SGHNT and CDR2 YYREEE (reference sequence). The CDR3 is 17 amino acids. Trimming cost V 4 bases and J 7 bases; bases outside gene matches: 11. The CDR3 loop is CASSRDPGLAGDGELFF. CDR3 in DNA: TGTGCCAGCAGCCGTGACCCGGGACTAGCGGGCGACGGGGAGCTGTTTTTT.

The chain links TRBV7-9 to TRBJ2-7; 8 bases map to TRBD1. Germline trimming cut 5 bases from V and 5 bases from J; bases unmatched to any gene: 8. This CDR3 contains 14 residues. Germline values: CDR1 SEHNR, CDR2 FQNEAQ (reference sequence). DNA of the CDR3: TGTGCCAGCAGCGCTACTGCAGGGGGCGACGAGCAGTACTTC. Translating it yields CASSATAGGDEQYF.

The V gene is TRBV11-2, the J gene TRBJ2-3; 7 bases line up with TRBD2. Trimming at V came to 6 bases and at J to 6 bases, leaving 12 bases not matched to a gene. CDR3 length: 15 amino acids. Germline V gene data show CDR1 as SGHAT and CDR2 as FQNNGV. The CDR3 region has the DNA TGTGCCAGCAGGACTTGGGGGGGAGTAGTGGATACGCAGTATTTT. Its protein is CASRTWGGVVDTQYF.

The V and J genes are TRBV28 and TRBJ1-2; perhaps TRBD1 as D (6 bases). V lost 1 base and J 6 bases, leaving 9 bases between the germline ends. Germline assignment: CDR1 MDHEN and CDR2 SYDVKM. This CDR3 comprises 13 residues. The CDR3 DNA follows: TGTGCCAGCAGTTTATTACAGGGAAATGGCTACACCTTC. As protein: CASSLLQGNGYTF.

V gene TRBV27 combines with J gene TRBJ2-1; the D is unclear. CDR1 MNHEY and CDR2 SMNVEV come from the germline V gene (reference sequence). This CDR3 has 13 amino acids. V was pared by 1 base and J by 8 bases, with 9 bases between. The CDR3 DNA sequence: TGTGCCAGCAGTTTATGGGCTTTGGATGAGCAGTTCTTC. It codes for CASSLWALDEQFF.

The chain carries TRBV15 and TRBJ2-1; 10 positions agree with TRBD2. The junction had 6 bases not matched to a gene; V was cut back by 0 bases and J by 7 bases. The CDR3 is made up of 16 amino acids. The germline CDR1 and CDR2 sequences are LNHNV and YYDKDF (reference sequence). The CDR3 DNA sequence: TGTGCCACCAGCAGAGATCTAGCGGGAGTGACGAATGAGCAGTTCTTC. It specifies CATSRDLAGVTNEQFF.